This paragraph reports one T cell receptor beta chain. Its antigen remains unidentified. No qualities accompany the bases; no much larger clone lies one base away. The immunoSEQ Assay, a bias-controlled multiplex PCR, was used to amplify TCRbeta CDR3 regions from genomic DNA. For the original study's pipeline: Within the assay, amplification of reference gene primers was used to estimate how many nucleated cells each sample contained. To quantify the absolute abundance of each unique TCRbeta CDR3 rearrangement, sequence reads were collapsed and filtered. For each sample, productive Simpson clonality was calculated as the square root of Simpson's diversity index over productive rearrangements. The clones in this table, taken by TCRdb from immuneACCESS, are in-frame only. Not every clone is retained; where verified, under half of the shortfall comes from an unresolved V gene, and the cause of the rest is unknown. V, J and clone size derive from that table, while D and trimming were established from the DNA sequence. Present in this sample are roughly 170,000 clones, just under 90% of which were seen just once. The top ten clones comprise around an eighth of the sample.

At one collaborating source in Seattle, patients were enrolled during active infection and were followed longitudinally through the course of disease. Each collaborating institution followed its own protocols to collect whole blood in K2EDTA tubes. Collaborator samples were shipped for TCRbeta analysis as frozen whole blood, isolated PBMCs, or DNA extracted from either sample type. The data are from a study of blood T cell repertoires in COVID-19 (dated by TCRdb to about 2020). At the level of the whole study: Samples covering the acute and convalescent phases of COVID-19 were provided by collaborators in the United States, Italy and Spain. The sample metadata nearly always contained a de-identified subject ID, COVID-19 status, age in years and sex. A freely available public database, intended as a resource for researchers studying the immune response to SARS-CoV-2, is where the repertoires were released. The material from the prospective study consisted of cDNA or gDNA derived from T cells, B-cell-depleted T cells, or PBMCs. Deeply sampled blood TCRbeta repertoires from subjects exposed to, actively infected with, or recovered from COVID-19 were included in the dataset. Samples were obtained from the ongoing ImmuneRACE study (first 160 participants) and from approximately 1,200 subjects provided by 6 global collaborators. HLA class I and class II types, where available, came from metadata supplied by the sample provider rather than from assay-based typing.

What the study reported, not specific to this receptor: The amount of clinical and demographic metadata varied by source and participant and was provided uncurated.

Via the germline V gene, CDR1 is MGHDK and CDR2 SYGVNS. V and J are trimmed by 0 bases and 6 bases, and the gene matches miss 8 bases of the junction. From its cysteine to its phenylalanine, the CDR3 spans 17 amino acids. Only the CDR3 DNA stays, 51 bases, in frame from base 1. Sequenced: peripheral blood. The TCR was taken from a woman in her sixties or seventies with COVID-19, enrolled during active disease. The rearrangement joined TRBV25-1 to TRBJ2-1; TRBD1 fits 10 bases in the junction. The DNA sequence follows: TGTGCCAGCAGTGAATATAGCGGACAGGGGGTGGGCAATGAGCAGTTCTTC. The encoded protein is CASSEYSGQGVGNEQFF.